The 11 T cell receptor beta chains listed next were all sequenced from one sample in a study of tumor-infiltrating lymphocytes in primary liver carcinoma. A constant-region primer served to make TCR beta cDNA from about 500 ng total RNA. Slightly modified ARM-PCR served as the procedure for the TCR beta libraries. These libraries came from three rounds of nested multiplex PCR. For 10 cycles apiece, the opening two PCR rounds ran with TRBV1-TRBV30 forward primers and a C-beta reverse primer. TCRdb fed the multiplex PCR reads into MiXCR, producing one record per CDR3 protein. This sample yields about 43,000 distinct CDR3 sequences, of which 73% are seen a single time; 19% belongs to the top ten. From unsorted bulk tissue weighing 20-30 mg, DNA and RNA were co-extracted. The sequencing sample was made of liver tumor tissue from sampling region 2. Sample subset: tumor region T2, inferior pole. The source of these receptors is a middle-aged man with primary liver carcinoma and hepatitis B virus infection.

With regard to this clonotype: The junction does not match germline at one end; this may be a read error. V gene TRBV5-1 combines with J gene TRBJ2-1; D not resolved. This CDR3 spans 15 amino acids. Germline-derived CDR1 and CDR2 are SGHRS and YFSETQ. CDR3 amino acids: CVSSTQRSSYNEQFF. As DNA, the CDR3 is TGCGTCAGCAGCACCCAGAGGTCCTCCTACAATGAGCAGTTCTTC.

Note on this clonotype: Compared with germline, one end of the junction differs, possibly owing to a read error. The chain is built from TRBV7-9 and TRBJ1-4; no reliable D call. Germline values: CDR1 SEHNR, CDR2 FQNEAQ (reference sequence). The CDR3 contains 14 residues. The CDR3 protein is CDSDLAGQNEKLFF. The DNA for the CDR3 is TGTGACAGCGACTTAGCGGGTCAGAATGAAAAACTGTTTTTT.

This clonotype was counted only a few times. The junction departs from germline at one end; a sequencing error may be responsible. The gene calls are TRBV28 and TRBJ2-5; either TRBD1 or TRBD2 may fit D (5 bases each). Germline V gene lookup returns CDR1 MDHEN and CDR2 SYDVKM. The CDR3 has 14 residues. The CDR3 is CASFYSGAPGTQYF. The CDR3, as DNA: TGCGCCAGCTTTTATTCCGGGGCCCCAGGGACCCAGTACTTC. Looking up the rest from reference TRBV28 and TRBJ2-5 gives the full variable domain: DVKVTQSSRYLVKRTGEKVFLECVQDMDHENMFWYRQDPGLGLRLIYFSYDVKMKEKGDIPEGYSVSREKKERFSLILESASTNQTSMYLCASFYSGAPGTQYFGPGTRLLVL.

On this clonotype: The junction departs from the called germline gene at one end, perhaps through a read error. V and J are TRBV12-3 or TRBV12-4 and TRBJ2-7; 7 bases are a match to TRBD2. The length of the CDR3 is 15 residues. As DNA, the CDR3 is TGTGCAAGCAGTCCCGTGCGGGGGACCTCCTACGAGCAGTACTTC. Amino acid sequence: CASSPVRGTSYEQYF.

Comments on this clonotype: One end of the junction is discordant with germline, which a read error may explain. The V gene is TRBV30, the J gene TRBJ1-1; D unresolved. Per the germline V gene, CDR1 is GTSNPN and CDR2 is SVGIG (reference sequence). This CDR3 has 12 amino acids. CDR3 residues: CAWKGDNTEAIF. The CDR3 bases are TGTGCCTGGAAGGGCGACAACACTGAAGCTATCTTT.

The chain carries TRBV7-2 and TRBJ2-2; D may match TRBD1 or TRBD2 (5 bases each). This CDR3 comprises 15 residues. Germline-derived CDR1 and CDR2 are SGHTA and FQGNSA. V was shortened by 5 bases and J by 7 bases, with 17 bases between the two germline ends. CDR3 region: CASSTYGAVGGELFF. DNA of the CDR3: TGTGCCAGCAGCACCTACGGGGCGGTCGGCGGGGAGCTGTTTTTT. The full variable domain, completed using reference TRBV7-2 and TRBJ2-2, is GAGVSQSPSNKVTEKGKDVELRCDPISGHTALYWYRQSLGQGLEFLIYFQGNSAPDKSGLPSDRFSAERTGGSVSTLTIQRTQQEDSAVYLCASSTYGAVGGELFFGEGSRLTVL.

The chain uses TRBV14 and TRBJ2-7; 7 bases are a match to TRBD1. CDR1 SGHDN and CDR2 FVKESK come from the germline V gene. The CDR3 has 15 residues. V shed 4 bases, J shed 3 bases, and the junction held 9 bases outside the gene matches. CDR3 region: CASSPDRVSVYEQYV. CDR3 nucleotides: TGTGCCAGCAGCCCCGACAGGGTATCGGTCTACGAGCAGTACGTC.

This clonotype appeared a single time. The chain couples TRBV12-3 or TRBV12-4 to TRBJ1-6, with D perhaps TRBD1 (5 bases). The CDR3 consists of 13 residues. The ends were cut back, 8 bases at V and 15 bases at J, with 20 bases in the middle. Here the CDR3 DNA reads TGTGCCAGCTCATTGGGGGGGGATCCACGCCTCCACTTT. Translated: CASSLGGDPRLHF.

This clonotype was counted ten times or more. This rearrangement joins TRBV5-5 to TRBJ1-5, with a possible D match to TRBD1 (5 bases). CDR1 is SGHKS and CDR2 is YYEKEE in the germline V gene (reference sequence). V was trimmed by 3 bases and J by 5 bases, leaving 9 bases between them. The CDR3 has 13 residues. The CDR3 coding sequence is TGTGCCAGCAGCTGGGGCGAATATCAGCCCCAGCATTTT. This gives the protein CASSWGEYQPQHF.

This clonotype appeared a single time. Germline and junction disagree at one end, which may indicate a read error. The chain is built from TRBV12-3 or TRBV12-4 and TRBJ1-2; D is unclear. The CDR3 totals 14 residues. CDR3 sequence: CASSLDLTNYGCTF. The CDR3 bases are TGTGCCAGCAGTTTGGACTTAACTAACTACGGCTGCACTTTC.

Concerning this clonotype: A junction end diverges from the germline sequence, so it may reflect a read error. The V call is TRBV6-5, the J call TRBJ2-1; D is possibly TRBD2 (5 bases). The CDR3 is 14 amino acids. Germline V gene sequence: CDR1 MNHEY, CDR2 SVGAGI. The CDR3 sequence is CASSRPADYNEQSF. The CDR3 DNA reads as TGTGCCAGCAGCCGACCAGCGGATTACAATGAGCAGTCCTTC.